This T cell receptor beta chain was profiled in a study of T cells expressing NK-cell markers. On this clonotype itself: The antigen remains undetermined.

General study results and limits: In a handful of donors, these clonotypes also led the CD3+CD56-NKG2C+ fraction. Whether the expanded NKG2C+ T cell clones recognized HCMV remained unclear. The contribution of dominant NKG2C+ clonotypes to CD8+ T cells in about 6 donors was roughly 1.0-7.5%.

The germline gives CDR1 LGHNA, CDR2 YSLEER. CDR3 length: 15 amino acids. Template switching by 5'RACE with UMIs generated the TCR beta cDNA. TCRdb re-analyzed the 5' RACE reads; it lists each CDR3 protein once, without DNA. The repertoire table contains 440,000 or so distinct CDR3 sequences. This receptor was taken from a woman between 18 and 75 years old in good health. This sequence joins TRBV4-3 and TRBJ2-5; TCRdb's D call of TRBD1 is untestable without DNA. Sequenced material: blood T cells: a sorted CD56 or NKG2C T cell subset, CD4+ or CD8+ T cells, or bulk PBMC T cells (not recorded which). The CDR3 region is CASSQDAGARETQYF.